The rows below give T cell receptor beta chains drawn from one sample of a study of cytomegalovirus exposure and HLA in healthy donors. Clones were sequenced by immunoSEQ multiplex PCR, and TCRdb holds only the in-frame ones, with some missing. This table has 99,000 or so clones, over 65% appearing once. The sequencing sample was made of PBMCs. Every receptor here comes from a man aged 35 to 55 in good health and CMV-seropositive. CDR3s include the opening cysteine and the closing phenylalanine or tryptophan. The D gene is left open where the match is weak. Clone size appears in some rows only: once, few, many, or a class for an expanded clone.

length	size	V	J	D	CDR3	DNA
15	NA	TRBV15	TRBJ2-2	NA	CATSISERVGGELFF	TGTGCCACCAGCATTTCGGAGCGGGTGGGCGGGGAGCTGTTTTTT
14	once	TRBV2	TRBJ2-7	TRBD1	CASSPGTGTYEQYF	TGTGCCAGCAGCCCAGGGACAGGGACCTACGAGCAGTACTTC
14	once	TRBV2	TRBJ2-5	TRBD2	CASRGGSRGVAQYF	TGTGCCAGCAGGGGGGGGAGCCGGGGAGTGGCCCAGTACTTC
14	NA	TRBV7-2	TRBJ2-7	NA	CASSLVGGNYEQYF	TGTGCCAGCAGCTTAGTCGGGGGTAACTACGAGCAGTACTTC
14	NA	TRBV2	TRBJ1-1	NA	CAEKGWRNGTEAFF	TGTGCAGAAAAAGGGTGGAGGAACGGCACTGAAGCTTTCTTT
14	NA	TRBV7-2	TRBJ2-3	TRBD2	CASSQGLVTDTQYF	TGTGCCAGCAGCCAGGGACTAGTTACAGATACGCAGTATTTT
14	NA	TRBV30	TRBJ1-5	NA	CAWSLPSSTGPQHF	TGTGCCTGGAGTCTCCCCTCTTCAACGGGGCCCCAGCATTTT
15	NA	TRBV21-1	TRBJ2-3	NA	CASSTRQGKTDTQYF	TGTGCCAGCAGCACCCGACAGGGGAAAACAGATACGCAGTATTTT
14	NA	TRBV2	TRBJ1-4	NA	CASSEGVGDEKLFF	TGTGCCAGCAGTGAGGGTGTAGGAGATGAAAAACTGTTTTTT
18	NA	TRBV11-2	TRBJ2-5	TRBD2	CASSLKVDSGGYQETQYF	TGTGCCAGCAGCTTAAAGGTTGACAGCGGGGGGTACCAAGAGACCCAGTACTTC
14	NA	TRBV28	TRBJ1-2	NA	CASSPGDGSYGYTF	TGTGCCAGCAGTCCAGGGGACGGCAGCTATGGCTACACCTTC
13	NA	TRBV19	TRBJ1-5	NA	CASNEGRWQPQHF	TGTGCCAGTAACGAGGGTAGATGGCAGCCCCAGCATTTT
16	few	TRBV25-1	TRBJ1-1	TRBD1	CASSDPTGVRNTEAFF	TGTGCCAGCAGTGACCCGACAGGGGTCCGGAACACTGAAGCTTTCTTT
18	NA	TRBV7-2	TRBJ2-5	TRBD1	CASSLANFGTGFGETQYF	TGTGCCAGCAGCTTAGCCAACTTTGGGACAGGGTTTGGGGAGACCCAGTACTTC
15	NA	TRBV18	TRBJ1-2	TRBD1	CASSPTREDRLSYTF	TGTGCCAGCTCACCCACCCGAGAGGACAGGCTAAGCTACACCTTC
15	few	TRBV7-2	TRBJ1-2	TRBD1	CASSLGGTVNYGYTF	TGTGCCAGCAGCTTAGGGGGGACAGTGAACTATGGCTACACCTTC
14	NA	TRBV27	TRBJ2-7	TRBD2	CASSPTSGGYEQYF	TGTGCCAGCAGCCCGACTAGCGGGGGCTACGAGCAGTACTTC
17	NA	TRBV7-8	TRBJ1-3	NA	CASSQLYFSTRRNTINF	TGTGCCAGCAGCCAACTATACTTCTCCACCCGGAGAAACACCATAAATTTT
16	few	TRBV27	TRBJ2-1	NA	CASSLVPSGAYNEQFF	TGTGCCAGCAGTTTAGTCCCCAGCGGAGCCTACAATGAGCAGTTCTTC
14	NA	TRBV2	TRBJ1-5	NA	CASTPDLSNQPQHF	TGTGCCAGCACCCCGGACTTGAGCAATCAGCCCCAGCATTTT
16	NA	TRBV28	TRBJ2-7	TRBD1	CASSPSGQVLSYEQYF	TGTGCCAGCAGTCCTTCGGGACAGGTTCTCTCCTACGAGCAGTACTTC
15	NA	TRBV6-5	TRBJ1-5	NA	CASSGLRGFNQPQHF	TGTGCCAGCAGTGGCCTTCGGGGATTTAATCAGCCCCAGCATTTT
15	NA	TRBV2	TRBJ1-2	TRBD1	CASTPHRGFNYGYTF	TGTGCCAGCACGCCCCACAGGGGTTTTAACTATGGCTACACCTTC
14	NA	TRBV7-9	TRBJ1-5	NA	CASSLMAFDQPQHF	TGTGCCAGCAGCTTAATGGCTTTCGATCAGCCCCAGCATTTT
13	NA	TRBV7-9	TRBJ1-2	TRBD1	CASSERDRGGYTF	TGTGCCAGCAGCGAAAGGGACAGGGGTGGCTACACCTTC
16	NA	TRBV5-6	TRBJ2-6	NA	CASSLWDKAGANVLTF	TGTGCCAGCAGCTTGTGGGACAAGGCTGGGGCCAACGTCCTGACTTTC
15	NA	TRBV18	TRBJ2-7	TRBD1	CASTLLTGGVDEQYF	TGTGCCAGCACCCTTTTGACAGGGGGAGTGGACGAGCAGTACTTC
15	NA	TRBV28	TRBJ2-3	TRBD2	CASSRLAGGADTQYF	TGTGCCAGCAGTAGGCTAGCGGGAGGCGCAGATACGCAGTATTTT
17	NA	TRBV2	TRBJ1-6	TRBD1	CASSDSDRGPINSPLHF	TGTGCCAGCAGTGACTCGGACAGGGGGCCCATTAATTCACCCCTCCACTTT
16	NA	TRBV18	TRBJ2-2	TRBD2	CASSLLAGAPTGELFF	TGTGCCAGCTCACTGTTAGCGGGAGCTCCCACCGGGGAGCTGTTTTTT
13	NA	TRBV7-9	TRBJ2-3	NA	CASSTRGMDTQYF	TGTGCCAGCAGCACCAGGGGTATGGATACGCAGTATTTT
14	NA	TRBV30	TRBJ2-3	NA	CACPWGPRGDTQYF	TGTGCCTGCCCTTGGGGGCCCAGGGGAGATACGCAGTATTTT
14	NA	TRBV15	TRBJ2-7	TRBD1	CATSPRQGRYEQYF	TGTGCCACCAGCCCAAGACAGGGACGCTACGAGCAGTACTTC
14	NA	TRBV5-1	TRBJ1-1	NA	CASSLEQGRTEAFF	TGCGCCAGCAGCTTGGAACAGGGCCGCACTGAAGCTTTCTTT
14	NA	TRBV9	TRBJ2-1	NA	CASGGVALHNEQFF	TGTGCCAGCGGCGGGGTAGCGCTCCACAATGAGCAGTTCTTC
15	few	TRBV5-4	TRBJ2-7	TRBD1	CASSSRTGGKDEQYF	TGTGCCAGCAGCTCCAGGACAGGGGGAAAGGACGAGCAGTACTTC
12	NA	TRBV6-1	TRBJ2-7	NA	CASSEAAYEQYF	TGTGCCAGCAGTGAGGCAGCCTACGAGCAGTACTTC
14	few	TRBV19	TRBJ2-5	TRBD1	CASSTGQVGETQYF	TGTGCCAGTAGTACGGGACAGGTTGGAGAGACCCAGTACTTC
13	NA	TRBV18	TRBJ2-3	NA	CASTQGTEYTQYF	TGTGCCAGCACCCAGGGGACGGAGTATACGCAGTATTTT
17	NA	TRBV5-1	TRBJ2-1	TRBD1	CARSTLLTGQGRDEQFF	TGCGCCAGGAGTACCCTACTAACGGGACAGGGGAGAGATGAGCAGTTCTTC
13	NA	TRBV9	TRBJ2-7	NA	CASSVVESYEQYF	TGTGCCAGCAGCGTAGTAGAGTCCTACGAGCAGTACTTC